The 6 T cell receptor beta chains below come from one sample, sequenced in a study of control samples from healthy donors and cancer patients. Profiled with immunoSEQ multiplex PCR; TCRdb holds only in-frame clones, not every one. Of 120,000 or so clones in the sample, about 90% are singletons; the top ten hold under 2%. The sequencing input was blood. The receptors shown here come from a man between 18 and 29 years old in good health.

The genes are TRBV27 and TRBJ2-3, with TRBD2 matching 7 bases. Germline trimming cut 2 bases from V and 4 bases from J; bases unmatched to any gene: 9. The germline CDR1 and CDR2 sequences are MNHEY and SMNVEV (reference sequence). The CDR3 loop spans 16 amino acids. This CDR3 is CASSLGAGVRSDTQYF. DNA for the CDR3: TGTGCCAGCAGTTTAGGTGCGGGAGTCAGGTCAGATACGCAGTATTTT.

The chain joins TRBV9 to TRBJ2-2, with D possibly TRBD1 on 6 matching bases. From germline, CDR1 is SGDLS and CDR2 YYNGEE. This CDR3 is 15 amino acids long. With 3 bases removed from V and 0 bases from J, the gap between germline ends came to 9 bases. The CDR3 sequence is CASSGDTPNTGELFF. The CDR3 region has the DNA TGTGCCAGCAGCGGGGACACACCGAACACCGGGGAGCTGTTTTTT.

The gene calls are TRBV20-1 and TRBJ1-6; maybe TRBD1 (6 bases). V was shortened by 3 bases and J by 9 bases, with 15 bases between the two germline ends. Germline CDR1 is DFQATT and CDR2 is SNEGSKA (reference sequence). The length of the CDR3 is 14 residues. Written as DNA, the CDR3 is TGCAGTGCTAGTACCGGGACAAAGGGTTCACCCCTCCACTTT. This translates into CSASTGTKGSPLHF.

This chain connects TRBV7-8 to TRBJ1-3; D is uncertain. The V end was cut by 1 base, the J end by 9 bases, with 22 bases between. CDR3 length: 17 amino acids. Germline values: CDR1 SGHVS, CDR2 FQNEAQ. The CDR3 coding sequence is TGTGCCAGCAGCTTAGGAATCGGAAGAGGAGCCCAAGGCACCATATATTTT. Translating gives CASSLGIGRGAQGTIYF.

The chain links TRBV7-8 to TRBJ1-1; no clear D gene. This CDR3 comprises 15 residues. Between the trimmed V and J ends, which lost 3 bases and 2 bases, there was a span of 13 bases. Germline CDR1 and CDR2: SGHVS and FQNEAQ. The CDR3 here is CASSFNSVTNTEAFF. The DNA for the CDR3 is TGTGCCAGCAGCTTCAATAGCGTAACAAACACTGAAGCTTTCTTT.

This clone was observed once. V usage is TRBV7-9 and J usage is TRBJ1-5; no reliable D call. Trimming left V 3 bases short and J 4 bases short, with 7 bases between. The CDR3 covers 13 residues. Per the germline V gene, CDR1 is SEHNR and CDR2 is FQNEAQ (reference sequence). Here the CDR3 reads CASSFGSNQPQHF. CDR3 sequence (DNA): TGTGCCAGCAGCTTCGGCAGTAATCAGCCCCAGCATTTT.